The 21 T cell receptor beta chains below come from one sample, sequenced in a study of OX40 agonist ivuxolimab in advanced cancers. The library relied on the immunoSEQ multiplex PCR assay. Entries here come from immuneACCESS through TCRdb and include only in-frame sequences with V and J called. Some clones fail to appear in such tables; in the studies checked, an unresolved V gene covers under half of the shortfall, and the cause of the remainder is unknown. This sample has some 68,000 clones in its table, and 85% to 90% of those were observed once. About a tenth of the sample is held by the ten biggest clonotypes. Material: CD4+ or CD8+ T cells sorted from blood, obtained in a trial of the OX40 agonist ivuxolimab. These receptors were collected from an adult with an advanced solid tumor such as melanoma, head and neck, liver or kidney cancer.

The genes are TRBV18 and TRBJ1-4; tentative D call: TRBD1 (5 bases). CDR1 and CDR2 (germline): KGHSH, LQKENI. Between the trimmed V and J ends, which lost 1 base and 0 bases, there was a span of 18 bases. The CDR3 runs to 19 residues. Here the CDR3 reads CASSPRSTAGVATNEKLFF. In nucleotides, the CDR3 is TGTGCCAGCTCACCACGGAGCACCGCGGGGGTTGCAACTAATGAAAAACTGTTTTTT.

The CDR3 region has the DNA TGTGCCAGCAGTTTAAGTAAGGGGATAGGGAATCAGCCCCAGCATTTT. Protein product: CASSLSKGIGNQPQHF. The chain is built from TRBV28 and TRBJ1-5; perhaps TRBD1 as D (5 bases). Germline V gene lookup returns CDR1 MDHEN and CDR2 SYDVKM. V was trimmed by 2 bases and J by 4 bases, leaving 15 bases between them. CDR3 length equals 16 residues.

The chain couples TRBV28 to TRBJ2-3; D possibly corresponds to TRBD2 (6 bases). The CDR3 length is 12 residues. Germline CDR1 is MDHEN and CDR2 is SYDVKM. Trimming pared 8 bases from V and 6 bases from J, leaving 12 bases between. CDR3 sequence reads: CASRTGVDTQYF. The CDR3, as DNA: TGTGCCAGCCGGACGGGGGTCGATACGCAGTATTTT.

As DNA, the CDR3 is TGTGCCAGCAGTTCCCTAGATCGGAACACTGAAGCTTTCTTT. Translated: CASSSLDRNTEAFF. V gene TRBV6-5 combines with J gene TRBJ1-1, with D uncertain. Germline V gives CDR1 MNHEY, CDR2 SVGAGI. CDR3 length: 14 amino acids. V lost 4 bases and J 1 base, leaving 10 bases between the germline ends.

J is TRBJ2-1 and V is TRBV5-4, with unresolved D. Trimming removed 6 bases at V and 3 bases at J, with 10 bases between. This CDR3 spans 13 amino acids. CDR1 and CDR2 (germline): SGHNT, YYREEE (reference sequence). The CDR3 region has the DNA TGTGCCAGCACTACGCAGGACTACAATGAGCAGTTCTTC. As protein: CASTTQDYNEQFF.

This chain uses TRBV7-6 with TRBJ1-5; 7 bases are a match to TRBD1. CDR3 length: 14 amino acids. V lost 8 bases and J lost 0; bases outside the gene matches: 4. Germline V lookup: CDR1 SGHVS, CDR2 FNYEAQ. The CDR3 DNA reads as TGTGCCAGCGGGACAGTTGATAGCAATCAGCCCCAGCATTTT. Translation gives CASGTVDSNQPQHF. Full variable domain (missing parts from reference TRBV7-6 and TRBJ1-5): GAGVSQSPRYKVTKRGQDVALRCDPISGHVSLYWYRQALGQGPEFLTYFNYEAQQDKSGLPNDRFSAERPEGSISTLTIQRTEQRDSAMYRCASGTVDSNQPQHFGDGTRLSIL.

The chain carries TRBV10-3 and TRBJ2-7; 15 positions match TRBD2. This CDR3 is built from 13 residues. The J segment lost 7 bases and the V segment lost 7 bases, leaving 2 bases of the junction unmatched. Per the germline V gene, CDR1 is ENHRY and CDR2 is SYGVKD. This chain's CDR3 is CAITGTSGREQYF. The CDR3 nucleotides are TGTGCCATCACAGGGACTAGCGGGAGGGAGCAGTACTTC.

The V gene is TRBV29-1, the J gene TRBJ1-1; D is ambiguous. Germline V lookup: CDR1 SQVTM, CDR2 ANQGSEA. V gave up 7 bases and J gave up 5 bases, with 17 bases separating them. The CDR3 consists of 13 residues. For the CDR3, the DNA is TGCAGCGCAGAACGGGCACAAGAAACTGAAGCTTTCTTT. This encodes CSAERAQETEAFF.

V usage is TRBV5-4 and J usage is TRBJ2-7; the D call may be TRBD1 or TRBD2 (7 bases each). Germline V gene lookup returns CDR1 SGHNT and CDR2 YYREEE (reference sequence). The CDR3 covers 14 residues. The ends were cut back, 2 bases at V and 6 bases at J, with 15 bases in the middle. The CDR3 DNA reads as TGTGCCAGCAGCTTAAAACAGGGGAGGGGCGAGCAGTACTTC. This translates into CASSLKQGRGEQYF. Filled out from reference TRBV5-4 and TRBJ2-7, the complete variable domain reads ETGVTQSPTHLIKTRGQQVTLRCSSQSGHNTVSWYQQALGQGPQFIFQYYREEENGRGNFPPRFSGLQFPNYSSELNVNALELDDSALYLCASSLKQGRGEQYFGPGTRLTVT.

The chain joins TRBV7-3 to TRBJ1-1, with D perhaps matching TRBD1 (6 bases). The germline CDR1 and CDR2 sequences are SGHTA and FQGTGA. The V end lost 5 bases, the J end lost 4 bases, and 14 bases lay between the germline ends. The CDR3 runs to 14 residues. The CDR3 DNA follows: TGTGCCAGCAGCCCCGGGGGCCCGGGCACTGAAGCTTTCTTT. Protein sequence: CASSPGGPGTEAFF.

J is TRBJ1-2 and V is TRBV19, with a possible D match to TRBD1 (6 bases). Germline CDR1 reads LNHDA; CDR2 reads SQIVND (reference sequence). This CDR3 has 14 residues. V was shortened by 3 bases and J by 3 bases, with 11 bases between the two germline ends. The CDR3: CASSISGGHYGYTF. The CDR3 DNA is TGTGCCAGTAGTATTTCGGGGGGCCACTATGGCTACACCTTC.

For the CDR3, the DNA is TGTGCCAGCTCACCACCGAACAGGGTTGCTTTCTTT. Translated, it gives CASSPPNRVAFF. V gene TRBV18 combines with J gene TRBJ1-1, with D perhaps TRBD1 (6 bases). Germline CDR1 KGHSH, CDR2 LQKENI. The CDR3 is made up of 12 amino acids. Trimming took off 0 bases at V and 11 bases at J, with 10 bases between the two ends.

Only one count was recorded for this clone. V gene TRBV27 combines with J gene TRBJ1-3; 8 bases agree with TRBD1. The CDR3 spans 15 residues. The V gene's germline CDR1 is MNHEY and CDR2 SMNVEV (reference sequence). The trim removed 5 bases at V and 4 bases at J, leaving 7 bases unmatched. CDR3 nucleotides: TGTGCCAGCAGTCCGGCGACAGGGGAAGGAAACACCATATATTTT. Translating gives CASSPATGEGNTIYF.

The CDR3: CASGREGHYEQYF. The CDR3 region has the DNA TGTGCCAGCGGCAGGGAGGGCCACTACGAGCAGTACTTC. The V gene is TRBV6-1, the J gene TRBJ2-5; 7 bases match TRBD2. The tail of the sequence fits TRBJ2-7 better, so the J call may be wrong. CDR3 length equals 13 residues. Germline loops: CDR1 MNHNS, CDR2 SASEGT.

This clone was detected a few times. This sequence joins TRBV4-1 and TRBJ1-1, with TRBD1 matching 9 bases. This CDR3 spans 15 amino acids. V lost 5 bases and J lost 4; bases outside the gene matches: 8. Germline V gene data show CDR1 as MGHRA and CDR2 as YSYEKL. In DNA form, the CDR3 reads TGCGCCAGCAGCTTACGGACAGGGGATGGCACTGAAGCTTTCTTT. Protein product: CASSLRTGDGTEAFF.

This chain connects TRBV5-1 to TRBJ2-2, with 8 bases that match TRBD1. V trimming: 4 bases; J trimming: 1 base; junction bases outside the gene matches: 3. Germline loops: CDR1 SGHRS, CDR2 YFSETQ. CDR3 length: 15 residues. CDR3 nucleotides: TGCGCCAGCAGCCTAGGACAGGGGAACACCGGGGAGCTGTTTTTT. This sequence encodes CASSLGQGNTGELFF. Full variable domain (remainder filled in from reference TRBV5-1 and TRBJ2-2): KAGVTQTPRYLIKTRGQQVTLSCSPISGHRSVSWYQQTPGQGLQFLFEYFSETQRNKGNFPGRFSGRQFSNSRSEMNVSTLELGDSALYLCASSLGQGNTGELFFGEGSRLTVL.

The rearrangement links TRBV5-1 to TRBJ2-5, with 13 bases aligning to TRBD2. The CDR3 runs to 18 residues. V shed 0 bases and J 0 bases; nucleotides not matched to a gene: 5. Germline CDR1 and CDR2: SGHRS and YFSETQ. The CDR3 DNA reads as TGCGCCAGCAGCTTGGACAGGACTAGCGGGGGATACCAAGAGACCCAGTACTTC. This codes for CASSLDRTSGGYQETQYF.

V and J are TRBV5-6 and TRBJ2-3; D might be TRBD2 (6 bases). Looked up from germline, CDR1 is SGHDT and CDR2 is YYEEEE. This CDR3 contains 13 residues. Between the trimmed V and J ends, which lost 2 bases and 3 bases, there was a span of 7 bases. CDR3 loop: CASSLGTTDTQYF. DNA of the CDR3: TGTGCCAGCAGCTTAGGGACTACAGATACGCAGTATTTT.

This clone appeared once. The chain couples TRBV7-9 to TRBJ2-7, with 9 bases lining up with TRBD1. J lost 5 bases, V lost 1 base, and 0 bases had no gene match. This CDR3 comprises 13 residues. Germline assignment: CDR1 SEHNR and CDR2 FQNEAQ (reference sequence). The CDR3, as DNA: TGTGCCAGCAGCTTAGGGACAGGGGACGAGCAGTACTTC. This encodes CASSLGTGDEQYF.

The V call is TRBV6-1, the J call TRBJ2-7; 14 nucleotides agree with TRBD2. After removal of 4 bases from V and 0 bases from J, the junction contained 2 bases not matched to a gene. CDR1 and CDR2 (germline): MNHNS, SASEGT. This CDR3 region has 16 residues. The CDR3 protein is CASSGGLAGASYEQYF. Here the CDR3 DNA reads TGTGCCAGCAGTGGGGGACTAGCGGGGGCCTCCTACGAGCAGTACTTC.

The chain recombines TRBV7-2 with TRBJ2-7, with 8 nucleotides matching TRBD2. The CDR3 runs 16 residues. The trim removed 1 base at V and 6 bases at J, leaving 11 bases unmatched. The germline CDR1 and CDR2 sequences are SGHTA and FQGNSA. CDR3 sequence (DNA): TGTGCCAGCAGCTTAGTTGTAGGGACTAGAACAAGCGAGCAGTACTTC. This gives the protein CASSLVVGTRTSEQYF.